The source of this T cell receptor beta chain is a study of PD-1 blockade in classical Hodgkin lymphoma. Findings and caveats of the study: Newly diagnosed patients had diversity similar to the baseline diversity of complete responders.

Germline trimming cut 7 bases from V and 1 base from J; bases unmatched to any gene: 13. CDR1 is SGHTA and CDR2 is FQGNSA in the germline V gene. The CDR3 is made up of 17 amino acids. Note on this clone: The antigen is not known.

Profiling relied on immunoSEQ multiplex PCR, and the TCRdb table lists in-frame clones only, not all of them. Of 25,000 to 35,000 clones listed, around three quarters were seen once; the top ten hold 3.9%. The time point was: cycle 4 day 1 (C4D1), after less than 7 weeks of nivolumab. Every patient was affected by relapse after autologous stem cell transplantation, while exposure to brentuximab vedotin was not uniform. The chain is built from TRBV7-2 and TRBJ2-3, with 8 bases identical to TRBD1. The origin of this receptor is a human donor with classical Hodgkin lymphoma. The sequencing here drew on peripheral blood mononuclear cells (PBMCs), taken before the fourth cycle of nivolumab. The CDR3 spells CASIMTRTGFGTDTQYF. The DNA of the CDR3 is TGTGCCAGCATAATGACACGGACAGGGTTCGGCACAGATACGCAGTATTTT.